This T cell receptor beta chain appears in the sequencing data of a study of shared T cell receptors in the human thymus. The CDR3 contains 13 residues. The germline V gene encodes CDR1 SGHTS and CDR2 YDEGEE. Libraries were prepared by immunoSEQ multiplex PCR; TCRdb keeps only in-frame clonotypes and omits some of them. The sample consists of about 660,000 clones, over 75% of them appearing once. A further study also used this sample, focusing on human thymus T cells. That paper adds: Among the donors, all were healthy Finnish infants having corrective surgery for congenital heart defects. From resections taken during corrective heart surgery, the thymus tissue was obtained. Overlap was high between thymic repertoires from unrelated individuals, as reported in related research.

Material: thymocytes. This sequence was found in a boy younger than two with a congenital heart defect. The chain couples TRBV5-8 to TRBJ2-5, with D uncertain. The J call is in doubt because the DNA end fits TRBJ2-7 better. CDR3 DNA sequence: TGTGCCAGCAGCTCCCAAGAAACCTACGAGCAGTACTTC. Translated: CASSSQETYEQYF.